Listed here is a single T cell receptor (beta chain). 60 Vbeta and 13 Jbeta primers were used in PCR. TCRdb's table, derived via immunoSEQ multiplex PCR, lists solely in-frame clones and lacks some. The repertoire holds approximately 77,000 clones, with roughly 78% as singletons. This entry is derived from a study of cytomegalovirus exposure and HLA in healthy donors. This CDR3 has 15 amino acids. CDR1 and CDR2 (germline): SGHNT, YYREEE (reference sequence). Germline trimming cut 0 bases from V and 2 bases from J; bases unmatched to any gene: 5. This clonotype was sampled from a man aged 40-50 years in good health and CMV-seronegative. The sample taken for sequencing was PBMCs. The chain couples TRBV5-4 to TRBJ2-7, with 7 bases fitting TRBD2. The CDR3 DNA reads TGTGCCAGCAGCTTGGAGGGGACTATCACCTACGAGCAGTACTTC. It translates to CASSLEGTITYEQYF.